One sample yielded the 2 T cell receptor beta chains listed below, sequenced in a study of cytomegalovirus exposure and HLA in healthy donors. Repertoires were generated with immunoSEQ multiplex PCR, while TCRdb's copy carries only in-frame clones and drops some. The table has under 300,000 clones, around 87% seen once. The material sequenced was PBMCs. The receptors here all came from a woman aged 18-29 years in good health and CMV-seronegative.

The chain joins TRBV4-3 to TRBJ1-2; TRBD1 aligns across 8 bases. V lost 3 bases, J lost 8 bases, and 11 bases stayed unmatched. From germline, CDR1 is LGHNA and CDR2 YSLEER. CDR3 length: 15 residues. The CDR3 here is CASSHFKDRGSGYTF. CDR3 nucleotide sequence: TGCGCCAGCAGCCATTTCAAAGACAGGGGAAGCGGCTACACCTTC.

The chain has TRBV10-3 and TRBJ2-3; 8 positions match TRBD1. CDR3 size: 14 residues. The V gene end was trimmed by 6 bases and the J gene end by 2 bases; junction bases not matched to a gene: 4. The V gene's germline CDR1 is ENHRY and CDR2 SYGVKD. Written as DNA, the CDR3 is TGTGCCATCAGCCGGACAGGGAACACAGATACGCAGTATTTT. Its protein product is CAISRTGNTDTQYF.